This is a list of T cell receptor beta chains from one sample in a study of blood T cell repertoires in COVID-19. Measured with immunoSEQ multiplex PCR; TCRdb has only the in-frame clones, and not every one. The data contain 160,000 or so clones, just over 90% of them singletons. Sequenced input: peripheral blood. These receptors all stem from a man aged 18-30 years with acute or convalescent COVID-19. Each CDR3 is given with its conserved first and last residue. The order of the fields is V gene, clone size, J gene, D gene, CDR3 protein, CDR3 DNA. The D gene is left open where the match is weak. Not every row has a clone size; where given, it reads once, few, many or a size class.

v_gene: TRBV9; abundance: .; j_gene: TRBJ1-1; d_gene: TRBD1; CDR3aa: CASSVPGTGFTEAFF; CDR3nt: TGTGCCAGCAGCGTCCCCGGGACAGGGTTCACTGAAGCTTTCTTT
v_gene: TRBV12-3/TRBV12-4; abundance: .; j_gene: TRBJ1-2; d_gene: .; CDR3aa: CASSPTPNYGYTF; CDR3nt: TGTGCCAGCAGTCCTACGCCCAACTATGGCTACACCTTC
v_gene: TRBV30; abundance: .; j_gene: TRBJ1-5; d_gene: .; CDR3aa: CAWSGQSNQPQHF; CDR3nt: TGTGCCTGGAGTGGCCAGTCCAATCAGCCCCAGCATTTT
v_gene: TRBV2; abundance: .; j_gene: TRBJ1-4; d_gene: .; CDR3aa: CASNRDNNEKLFF; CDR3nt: TGTGCCAGCAACCGGGACAACAATGAAAAACTGTTTTTT
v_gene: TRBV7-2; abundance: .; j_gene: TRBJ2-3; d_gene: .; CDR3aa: CASSLQGGSTDTQYF; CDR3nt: TGTGCCAGCAGCTTACAGGGGGGATCCACAGATACGCAGTATTTT
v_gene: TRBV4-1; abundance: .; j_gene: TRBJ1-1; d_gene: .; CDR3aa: CASSQGMGLGTEAFF; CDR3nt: TGCGCCAGCAGCCAAGGGATGGGGCTGGGCACTGAAGCTTTCTTT
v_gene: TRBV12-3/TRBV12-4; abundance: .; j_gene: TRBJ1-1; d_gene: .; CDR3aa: CASSFEGPPEAFF; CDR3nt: TGTGCCAGCAGTTTCGAGGGTCCCCCTGAAGCTTTCTTT
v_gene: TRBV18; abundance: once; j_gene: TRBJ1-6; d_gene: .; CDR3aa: CASSRAGALNSPLHF; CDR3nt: TGTGCCAGCTCACGAGCAGGGGCCCTTAATTCACCCCTCCACTTT
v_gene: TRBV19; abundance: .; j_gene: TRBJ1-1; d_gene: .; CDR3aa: CASSPPGGSGTEAFF; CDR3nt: TGTGCCAGTAGTCCCCCCGGGGGTTCGGGCACTGAAGCTTTCTTT
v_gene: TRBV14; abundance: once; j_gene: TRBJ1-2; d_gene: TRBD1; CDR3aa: CASSRRTGSTYGYTF; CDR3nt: TGTGCCAGCAGCCGAAGGACAGGGTCTACCTATGGCTACACCTTC
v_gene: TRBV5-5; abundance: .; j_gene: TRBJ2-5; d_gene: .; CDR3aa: CASSPLSQETQYF; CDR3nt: TGTGCCAGCAGCCCCCTTTCCCAAGAGACCCAGTACTTC
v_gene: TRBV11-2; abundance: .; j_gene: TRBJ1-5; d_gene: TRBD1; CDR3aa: CASSFPTGGHRRNQPQHF; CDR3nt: TGTGCCAGCAGCTTCCCCACAGGGGGGCATCGTCGCAATCAGCCCCAGCATTTT
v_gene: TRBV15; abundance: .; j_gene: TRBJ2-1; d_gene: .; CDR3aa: CATSRHTLTVPNEQFF; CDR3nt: TGTGCCACCAGCAGACATACCCTGACAGTCCCCAATGAGCAGTTCTTC
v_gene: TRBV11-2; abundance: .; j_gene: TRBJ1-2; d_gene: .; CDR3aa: CASSLGTPYGYTF; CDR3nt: TGTGCCAGCAGCCTGGGGACTCCCTATGGCTACACCTTC
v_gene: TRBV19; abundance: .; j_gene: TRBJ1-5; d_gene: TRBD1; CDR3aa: CASTIGWTGDQPQHF; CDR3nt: TGTGCCAGTACCATAGGGTGGACAGGGGATCAGCCCCAGCATTTT
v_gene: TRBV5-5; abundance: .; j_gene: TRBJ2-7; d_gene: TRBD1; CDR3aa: CASSLNRGGLYEQYF; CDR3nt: TGTGCCAGCAGCTTGAACAGGGGTGGGTTGTACGAGCAGTACTTC
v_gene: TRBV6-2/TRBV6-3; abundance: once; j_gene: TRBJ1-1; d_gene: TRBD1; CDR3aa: CASSDTGQGAAEAFF; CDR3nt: TGTGCCAGCAGTGACACGGGACAGGGGGCGGCTGAAGCTTTCTTT
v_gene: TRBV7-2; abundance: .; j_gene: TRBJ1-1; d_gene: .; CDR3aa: CASSIQGKGAFF; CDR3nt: TGTGCCAGCAGCATACAGGGTAAGGGAGCTTTCTTT
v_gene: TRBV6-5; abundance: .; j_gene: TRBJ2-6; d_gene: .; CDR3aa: CASRDRDSGANVLTF; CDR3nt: TGTGCCAGCAGAGACCGGGACTCTGGGGCCAACGTCCTGACTTTC
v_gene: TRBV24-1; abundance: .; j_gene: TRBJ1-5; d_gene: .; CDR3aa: CATSDRVGGPQHF; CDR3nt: TGTGCCACCAGTGATCGCGTAGGGGGTCCCCAGCATTTT
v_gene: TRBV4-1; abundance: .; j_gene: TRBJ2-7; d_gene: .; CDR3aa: CASSPQGDEQYF; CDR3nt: TGCGCCAGCAGCCCACAGGGAGACGAGCAGTACTTC
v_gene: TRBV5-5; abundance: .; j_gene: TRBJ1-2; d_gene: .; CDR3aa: CASSSNPAWAYGYTF; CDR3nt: TGTGCCAGCAGCTCCAACCCCGCTTGGGCGTATGGCTACACCTTC
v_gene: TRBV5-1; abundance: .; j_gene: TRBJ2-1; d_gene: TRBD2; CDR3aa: CASSFGLAGGPGNEQFF; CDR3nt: TGCGCCAGCAGCTTCGGACTAGCGGGAGGGCCGGGCAATGAGCAGTTCTTC
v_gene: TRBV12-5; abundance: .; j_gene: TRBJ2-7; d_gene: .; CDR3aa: CASGWSNWSEQYF; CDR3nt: TGTGCTAGTGGTTGGTCCAATTGGAGCGAGCAGTACTTC
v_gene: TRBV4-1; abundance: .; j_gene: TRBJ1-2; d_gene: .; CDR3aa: CASSQVPREGYGYTF; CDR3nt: TGCGCCAGCAGCCAAGTCCCCAGGGAGGGCTATGGCTACACCTTC
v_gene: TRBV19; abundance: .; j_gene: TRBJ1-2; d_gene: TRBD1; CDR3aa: CASSRQGLNSIYGYTF; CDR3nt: TGTGCCAGCAGCCGACAGGGGTTGAATTCTATCTATGGCTACACCTTC
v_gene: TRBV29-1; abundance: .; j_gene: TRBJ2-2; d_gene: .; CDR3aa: CSVGGLHTGELFF; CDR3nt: TGCAGCGTTGGGGGGCTACACACCGGGGAGCTGTTTTTT
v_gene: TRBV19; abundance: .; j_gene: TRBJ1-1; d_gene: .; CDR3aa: CASSIRPWPGGTEAFF; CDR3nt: TGTGCCAGTAGTATAAGACCGTGGCCCGGGGGCACTGAAGCTTTCTTT
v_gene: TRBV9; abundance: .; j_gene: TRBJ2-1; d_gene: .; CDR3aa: CASSVDRGEQFF; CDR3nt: TGTGCCAGCAGCGTAGATCGCGGGGAGCAGTTCTTC
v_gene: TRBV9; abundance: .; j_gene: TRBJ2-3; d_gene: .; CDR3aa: CASSVDGRNTDTQYF; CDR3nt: TGTGCCAGCAGCGTAGACGGGAGAAACACAGATACGCAGTATTTT
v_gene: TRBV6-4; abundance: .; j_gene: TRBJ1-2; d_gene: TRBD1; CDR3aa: CASSGDRGYGYTF; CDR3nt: TGTGCCAGCAGTGGGGACAGGGGCTATGGCTACACCTTC
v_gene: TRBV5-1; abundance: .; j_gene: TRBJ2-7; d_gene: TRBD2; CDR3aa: CASSLGLAGTYEQYF; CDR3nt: TGCGCCAGCAGCTTGGGACTAGCGGGGACTTACGAGCAGTACTTC
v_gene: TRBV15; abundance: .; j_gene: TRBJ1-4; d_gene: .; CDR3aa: CASRGWANEKLFF; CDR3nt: TGTGCCTCACGGGGTTGGGCTAATGAAAAACTGTTTTTT
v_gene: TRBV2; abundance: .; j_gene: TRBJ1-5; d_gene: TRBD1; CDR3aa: CASSELGGEGNQPQHF; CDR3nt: TGTGCCAGCAGTGAACTAGGGGGCGAGGGCAATCAGCCCCAGCATTTT
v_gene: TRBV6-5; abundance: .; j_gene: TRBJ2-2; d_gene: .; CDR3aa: CASSRDLGPGELFF; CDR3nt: TGTGCCAGCAGTCGGGACTTGGGCCCCGGGGAGCTGTTTTTT
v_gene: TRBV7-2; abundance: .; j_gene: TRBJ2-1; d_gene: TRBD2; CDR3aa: CASSLEASGRAYEQFF; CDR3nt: TGTGCCAGCAGCTTAGAGGCTAGCGGGAGAGCCTATGAGCAGTTCTTC
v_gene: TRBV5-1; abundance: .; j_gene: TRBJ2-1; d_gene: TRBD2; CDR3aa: CASYLRSGGYNEQFF; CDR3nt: TGCGCCTCATACCTACGTAGCGGGGGCTACAATGAGCAGTTCTTC
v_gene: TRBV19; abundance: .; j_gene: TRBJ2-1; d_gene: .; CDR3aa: CASSIDRLPYNEQFF; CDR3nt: TGTGCCAGTAGTATCGACAGACTGCCCTACAATGAGCAGTTCTTC
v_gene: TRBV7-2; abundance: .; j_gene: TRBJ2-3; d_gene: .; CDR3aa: CASSLAGGLDTQYF; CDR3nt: TGTGCCAGCAGCTTAGCGGGGGGGCTAGATACGCAGTATTTT
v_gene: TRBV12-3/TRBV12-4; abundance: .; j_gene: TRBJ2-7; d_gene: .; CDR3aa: CASSYRPYEQYF; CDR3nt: TGTGCCAGCAGCTACAGGCCCTACGAGCAGTACTTC
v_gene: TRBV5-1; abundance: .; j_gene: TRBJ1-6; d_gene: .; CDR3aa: CASSLGQDNSPLHF; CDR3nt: TGCGCCAGCAGCTTGGGGCAGGATAATTCACCCCTCCACTTT
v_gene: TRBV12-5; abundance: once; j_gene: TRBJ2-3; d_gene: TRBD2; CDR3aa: CASGLVLTSGSRNTDTQYF; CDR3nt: TGTGCTAGTGGTTTGGTCCTAACTAGCGGGAGCAGGAACACAGATACGCAGTATTTT
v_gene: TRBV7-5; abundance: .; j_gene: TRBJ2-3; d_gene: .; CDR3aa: CVRSFQKTGDTQYF; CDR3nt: TGTGTCAGAAGCTTTCAGAAAACCGGGGATACGCAGTATTTT
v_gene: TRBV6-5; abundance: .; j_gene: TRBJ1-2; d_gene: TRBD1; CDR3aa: CASIFRGTGGGGYTF; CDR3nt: TGTGCCAGCATCTTCCGCGGGACAGGGGGGGGAGGCTACACCTTC
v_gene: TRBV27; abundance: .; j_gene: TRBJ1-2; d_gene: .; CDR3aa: CASSPGSYGYTF; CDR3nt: TGTGCCAGCAGCCCCGGGTCCTATGGCTACACCTTC
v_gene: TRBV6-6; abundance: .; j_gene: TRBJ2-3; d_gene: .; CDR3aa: CASRLGDTQYF; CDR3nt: TGTGCCAGCCGACTCGGGGATACGCAGTATTTT
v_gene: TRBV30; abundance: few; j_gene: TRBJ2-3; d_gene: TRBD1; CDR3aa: CAWMRQGASTDTQYF; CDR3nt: TGTGCCTGGATGAGACAGGGAGCTAGCACAGATACGCAGTATTTT
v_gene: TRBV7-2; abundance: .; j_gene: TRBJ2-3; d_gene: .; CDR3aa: CASSLRGSGTDTQYF; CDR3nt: TGTGCCAGCAGCCTGCGGGGCTCTGGCACAGATACGCAGTATTTT
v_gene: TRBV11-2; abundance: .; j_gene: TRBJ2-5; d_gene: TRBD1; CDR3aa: CASSGGQAFQETQYF; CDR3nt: TGTGCCAGCAGCGGCGGACAGGCGTTTCAAGAGACCCAGTACTTC
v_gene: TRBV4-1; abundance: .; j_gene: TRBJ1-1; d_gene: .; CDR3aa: CASSQEQHMNTEAFF; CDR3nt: TGCGCCAGCAGCCAAGAACAACATATGAACACTGAAGCTTTCTTT
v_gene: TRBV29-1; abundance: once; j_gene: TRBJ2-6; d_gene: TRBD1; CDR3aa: CSVQGTGANVLTF; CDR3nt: TGCAGCGTACAGGGGACTGGGGCCAACGTCCTGACTTTC
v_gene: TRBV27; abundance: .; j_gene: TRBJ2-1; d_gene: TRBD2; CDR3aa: CASSLRLAGIYNEQFF; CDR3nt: TGTGCCAGCAGTCTGAGGCTAGCGGGGATTTACAATGAGCAGTTCTTC
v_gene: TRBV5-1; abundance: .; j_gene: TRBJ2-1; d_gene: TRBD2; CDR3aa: CASNEAGERYNEQFF; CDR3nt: TGCGCCAGCAATGAAGCGGGGGAGAGATACAATGAGCAGTTCTTC
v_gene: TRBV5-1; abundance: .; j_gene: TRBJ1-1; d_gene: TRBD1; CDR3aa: CASSTDRANTEAFF; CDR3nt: TGCGCCAGCAGCACCGACAGGGCGAACACTGAAGCTTTCTTT
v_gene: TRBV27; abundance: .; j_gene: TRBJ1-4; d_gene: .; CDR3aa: CASSQTGIRKGKLFF; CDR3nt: TGTGCCAGCAGTCAGACCGGGATCCGGAAGGGAAAACTGTTTTTT
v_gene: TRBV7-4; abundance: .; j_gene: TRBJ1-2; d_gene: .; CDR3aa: CASPSGEGDYGYTF; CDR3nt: TGTGCCAGCCCCTCGGGGGAGGGGGACTATGGCTACACCTTC
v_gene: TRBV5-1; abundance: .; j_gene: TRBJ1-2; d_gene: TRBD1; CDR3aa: CASSPDREYGYTF; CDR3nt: TGCGCCAGCAGCCCGGACAGGGAGTACGGCTACACCTTC
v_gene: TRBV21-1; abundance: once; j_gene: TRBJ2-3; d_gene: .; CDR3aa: CASSKLGTVPTDTQYF; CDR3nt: TGTGCCAGCAGCAAACTCGGTACAGTACCCACAGATACGCAGTATTTT
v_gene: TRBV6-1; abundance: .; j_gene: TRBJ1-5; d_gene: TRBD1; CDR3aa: CASSGPGQSLGNQPQHF; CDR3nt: TGTGCCAGCAGTGGGCCGGGACAGTCCCTCGGGAATCAGCCCCAGCATTTT